This T cell receptor beta chain was sequenced during a study of cytomegalovirus exposure and HLA in healthy donors (dated 2017 in TCRdb). In terms of the full investigation: In an earlier analysis of about 560 of the donors, 276 Gb of sequence data and just under 120 million unique TCR beta sequences from about 180 million T cells were reported. An early release that covered about 600 HLA-typed donors contained approximately 300 gigabases of sequencing data and tens of millions of unique TCR sequences. Of the roughly 390 genotyped donors, over 70% fell in the genetic ancestry cluster associated with self-reported Caucasian donors. The study was designed to test whether signatures of past pathogen exposure could be identified by cataloging public T cell receptors. The study profiled the T cell repertoires of fewer than 850 subjects by immunosequencing and related them to cytomegalovirus serostatus. Along with the roughly 700-subject first cohort, a separate validation cohort of more than 90 different subjects was used. To predict cytomegalovirus infection status, the study combined high-throughput TCR immunosequencing, statistical association of individual TCRs with disease status, and machine learning. In a later analysis, previously published TCR beta repertoires from several hundred donors were re-analyzed and high-resolution HLA genotyping was added so that TCR occurrence patterns could be studied. In the later analysis, no new phenotypic data were used to find candidate immune exposures; instead, reliance was placed on TCR beta sequences and their occurrence across donors. To decide whether each TCR beta V gene segment behaved as functional or pseudogenic, an earlier analysis of nearly 600 of the donors relied on high-throughput TCR beta sequencing. Donor age, sex, ethnicity and CMV serostatus were collected together with the repertoire data. A later genetic analysis took genome-wide SNP genotypes for about 55% of the 666 donors and used that subset as a discovery cohort. Every discovery cohort repertoire had been produced on one sequencing platform. HLA typing covered class I and class II loci at four-digit resolution. Typing coverage differed by locus: A, B, C, DRB1 and DQB1 were typed in roughly 620-630 donors, DQA1 in 522, DPA1 in 606, and DPB1 in around 490. Because of strong linkage in the cohort, four or five DR-DQ haplotypes were treated as single units for association and clustering. Among several hundred genotyped donors of the cohort, an average of approximately 200,000 unique TCR beta nucleotide sequences was sequenced per donor, of which about 19% were non-productive.

Receptors were amplified or captured by the immunoSEQ multiplex PCR assay. For the multiplex PCR, a mixture combining 60 forward primers for TCR Vbeta segments and 13 reverse primers for TCR Jbeta segments was used. A multiplex PCR assay on genomic DNA amplified the CDR3 region of rearranged TCR beta genes. On the Illumina HiSeq System, the amplified TCR beta libraries were sequenced as 87-base-pair reads. For the original study's pipeline: Across the 670 or so repertoires, a later analysis counted approximately 75 million unique TCR beta chains, 8.5 million to 12 million of which were shared by at least two donors. To remove PCR and sequencing errors, raw reads were error-corrected and collapsed into unique sequences using a nearest-neighbor algorithm that merged closely related sequences. V, D and J gene segments were assigned by aligning CDR3 sequences to IMGT reference sequences. For a sequence to be retained, a match of at least six nucleotides to both a V gene segment and a J gene segment was required. A rearrangement counted as productive if the CDR3 had no stop codons and remained in frame with V and J, and every other rearrangement counted as non-productive. CDR3 was defined according to IMGT convention as the region running from the second conserved V-encoded cysteine to the conserved J-encoded phenylalanine. The earlier analysis of about 530 of the donors excluded any sequence lacking an unambiguous match to a single V gene segment. An earlier analysis of several hundred of the donors called V segments functional above 56.7% productive rearrangements and segregating when the between-donor standard deviation exceeded 5%. A statistical classification framework was built for diagnosing cytomegalovirus status from the catalog of TCR beta chain sequences. V and J gene assignment, in a later analysis, came from comparing TCR nucleotide sequences with IMGT/GENE-DB human TR gene sequences. The TCRdist pipeline was used in a later analysis to assign CDR3 sequences and most-parsimonious VDJ recombination scenarios. In a later analysis, each TCR beta chain was defined by its CDR3 amino acid sequence together with its V-gene family, and reads without a unique V-gene family were excluded. A later analysis removed 550 to 650 highly shared, low-generation-probability nucleotide sequences to deal with suspected cross-contamination and a sequencing artifact. In a later analysis, a clonal expansion index for each public chain was calculated from normalized within-repertoire ranks of inferred template counts. A later analysis computed generation probabilities with a VDJ recombination model fitted to out-of-frame rearrangements, and checked the results against IGoR. Hypergeometric tests were used in a later analysis to score TCR-TCR, TCR-HLA and TCR-CMV co-occurrence, with a repertoire-size bias correction applied to the TCR pairs. A later analysis estimated false discovery rates by permuting HLA or CMV assignments 20 times. In a later analysis, co-occurring TCRs were grouped using DBSCAN, with TCRdist sequence similarity added in when clustering inside HLA-allele-positive subsets. Repertoires with fewer than 30,000 or more than 120,000 public chains, plus five repertoires with anomalous nucleotide sharing, were excluded from co-occurrence clustering. Sourced from immuneACCESS, this table was stored by TCRdb with only in-frame sequences that have V and J called. A share of the clones is absent; for the studies checked, an unresolved V gene accounts for under half, and the remainder has no known explanation. V, J and clone size reflect that table, while D and trimming were determined from the DNA. The sample table contains roughly 200,000 clones; only one count was recorded for over 65% of them. The ten largest clonotypes hold just under 3% of the sample.

General findings and caveats noted by the study authors: V-gene and J-gene trimming of TCR beta chains was associated with a missense DCLRE1C variant in a later genetic analysis, and the association was replicated in an independent cohort. Because HLA typing was missing for some donors at each locus, association tests included only the typed subset. Because the 87-base-pair reads could not distinguish some IMGT-functional V segments, including TRBV6-2 and TRBV6-3, those segments were excluded. A further reported finding was that TCR beta sequences accurately predicted the HLA-A and HLA-B alleles for most subjects in the first cohort. In both the original and validation cohorts, the classifier was reported to diagnose cytomegalovirus status with high specificity and sensitivity. For the cohort, immune exposure information was limited to CMV serostatus. In an earlier analysis of roughly 500 of the donors, most TCR beta V segments appeared in productive rearrangements about 87% or about 30% of the time, broadly matching IMGT annotations. A later analysis found that TCR association rates varied across HLA loci, with DRB1 alleles showing the most associated TCRs and HLA-C alleles the fewest. According to a later analysis, most CMV-associated TCR beta chains appeared to be HLA-restricted, and the HLA associations seemed to be driven largely by CMV exposure. A later genetic analysis reported fewer N-insertions in productive TCRs among donors in an Asian-associated ancestry cluster than the roughly 720-donor mean. Over 15 rarely observed V segments, including chromosome 9 orphons, were excluded from the earlier analysis of almost 600 of the donors because counts were too low. While some public TCRs were present in many individuals, most TCR sequences turned up only very rarely across donors. Linkage disequilibrium might explain the correlated functional status among segregating V segments, but an unknown experimental factor could not be excluded. According to the authors, the approach could potentially be generalized to other disease states and immunological phenotypes. In vitro tests confirmed that a few of the cytomegalovirus-associated TCR beta chains recognize cytomegalovirus antigens. When HLA alleles, especially DR and DQ, strongly co-occurred, attributing TCR associations to individual alleles was difficult. A later analysis found that HLA-associated TCR beta chains were more clonally expanded and had lower generation probabilities than equally common non-associated chains. In this cohort, only TCR beta chains were sequenced, and detectable features were limited by the absence of alpha or paired-chain data. Roughly uniform sequencing depth across donors was assumed in presence/absence analyses, although this assumption may not hold. A total of 150 to 200 TCR beta chains were listed by the study as associated with cytomegalovirus. Several of the top co-occurrence clusters appeared to be linked to parvovirus B19, influenza, CMV and Epstein-Barr virus, according to a later analysis. A cluster of highly shared sequence variants was judged likely to be a technical artifact of the sequencing pipeline. At a false discovery rate of 0.05, a later analysis linked 15,000 to 20,000 TCR beta sequences to specific HLA alleles.

The cohort was made up of roughly 670 healthy bone marrow donors. At the time of sampling, all cohort members were nominally healthy, though unrecorded immune exposures were likely present. The donor was CMV seronegative and belonged to the group of 352 seronegative cohort members. A peripheral blood sample was collected from each donor, and TCR beta sequencing was performed on peripheral blood mononuclear cells. Genomic DNA extraction from the blood cell samples was performed with the Qiagen DNeasy Blood Extraction Kit. To note about this clone: The antigen it recognizes is unknown. The input lacks base qualities; no much larger clone sits a single base away.

There are 14 amino acids in the CDR3, from cysteine to phenylalanine inclusive. CDR3 DNA only is kept here, 42 bases in frame from base 1. CDR1 and CDR2 were assigned from the germline V gene as SGHDT and YYEEEE. At the junction V is shortened by 2 bases and J by 7 bases; bases outside the gene matches: 3. The chain uses TRBV5-6 and TRBJ2-5; the central 12 bases match TRBD2. The sequenced sample was PBMCs. This TCR derives from a woman between 25 and 40 years old in good health and CMV-seronegative. The CDR3 has the sequence CASSFTSGRRTQYF. The sequenced DNA: TGTGCCAGCAGCTTTACTAGCGGGAGGCGGACCCAGTACTTC.